This entry is about one TCR beta chain. Its antigen is still unknown. Researchers ran the PCR with 60 Vbeta and 13 Jbeta primers. TCRdb's table, derived via immunoSEQ multiplex PCR, lists solely in-frame clones and lacks some. The data hold about 120,000 clones, with about 75% observed a single time. Germline-derived CDR1 and CDR2 are SGHRS and YFSETQ. This CDR3 comprises 14 residues. V trimming: 7 bases; J trimming: 4 bases; junction bases outside the gene matches: 8. The data were obtained in a study of cytomegalovirus exposure and HLA in healthy donors. Findings of the study overall: Sequencing depth roughly uniform across donors was assumed in presence/absence analyses.

This chain uses TRBV5-1 with TRBJ1-2; 9 positions match TRBD1. Sequenced material: PBMCs. The sequence was obtained from a man in his sixties in good health and CMV-seropositive. The CDR3 here is CASSERQGGYGYTF. In DNA, the CDR3 is TGCGCCAGCTCCGAAAGACAGGGGGGCTATGGCTACACCTTC.